Listed here is a single T cell receptor delta chain. This entry comes from a study of gamma-delta T cells after stem cell transplantation. Germline assignment: CDR1 GEAIGNYY and CDR2 EKD. V trimming: 3 bases; J trimming: 2 bases; junction bases outside the gene matches: 25. This CDR3 region has 21 residues. TCRdb re-called clones from the RT-PCR reads using CATT. The data show approximately 820 delta-chain clones, under 20% seen once. The sequencing sample was made of gamma-delta T cells. This receptor was identified in a human donor. It is not recorded whose cells these are; they may come from a transplant donor. The chain links TRDV2 to TRDJ1, with 8 bases that match TRDD3. This CDR3 reads CACDRLPLAGGEQSLTDKLIF. In DNA, the CDR3 is TGTGCCTGTGACCGTCTCCCACTCGCTGGGGGAGAACAGTCTCTGACCGATAAACTCATCTTT.